This T cell receptor (beta chain) originates from a study of T cells in Graves' hyperthyroidism and ophthalmopathy. This clonotype showed up just a few times. As yet, its antigen is unknown. The CDR3 regions of TCR beta were amplified from RNA transcripts. The study used the HTBI primer set for a first-round RT-PCR of the TCR CDR3. TCRdb recomputed calls from the multiplex PCR reads with MiXCR, one row per CDR3 protein. Here the sample spans a few hundred thousand distinct CDR3 sequences, 14% to 15% being singletons. Every diagnosis used clinical symptoms, serum thyroxine and TRAb, thyroid ultrasound and orbital computed tomography. Study-wide results and limits: Model-based prediction identified ophthalmopathy a median approximately 6 months prior to its onset. Blood also carried most thyroid clonotypes expanded above 0.001.

The TCR was taken from a woman aged 25 to 39 with Graves' hyperthyroidism. The sample consisted of blood.

The CDR3 DNA is TGTGCCACCAGCAGAGCGACGGCAACTAATGAAAAACTGTTTTTT. Translated, it gives CATSRATATNEKLFF. V and J are TRBV15 and TRBJ1-4; D unclear. The CDR3 is made up of 15 amino acids. Trimming pared 1 base from V and 0 bases from J, leaving 6 bases between. CDR1 and CDR2 from the germline V gene are LNHNV and YYDKDF (reference sequence).